The 32 T cell receptor beta chains below all came from one sample that was sequenced in a study of blood T cell repertoires in COVID-19. The assay was immunoSEQ multiplex PCR, and TCRdb's table has in-frame clones only and misses some. The sample has tens of thousands of clones; about 84% are singletons. The sample was peripheral blood. The receptors originated from a man between 60 and 75 years old with acute or convalescent COVID-19.

This chain joins TRBV2 and TRBJ1-3, with TRBD1 matching 8 bases. CDR3 size: 15 residues. Germline loops: CDR1 SNHLY, CDR2 FYNNEI. V lost 6 bases, J lost 0 bases, and 4 bases stayed unmatched. The CDR3 spells CASSPGTGSGNTIYF. DNA for the CDR3: TGTGCCAGCAGCCCCGGGACAGGCTCTGGAAACACCATATATTTT.

V and J are TRBV6-5 and TRBJ1-5; weak D call: TRBD1 (5 bases). The CDR3 runs 12 residues. Germline V gene data show CDR1 as MNHEY and CDR2 as SVGAGI. Trimming left V 8 bases short and J 12 bases short, with 17 bases between. CDR3 bases: TGTGCCAGCGGGGGGGACGGGCCTCTCCAGCATTTT. Amino acid sequence: CASGGDGPLQHF.

CDR3 loop: CSAYTSYGYTF. CDR3 DNA: TGCAGTGCGTACACCTCCTATGGCTACACCTTC. This rearrangement joins TRBV20-1 to TRBJ1-2; D is ambiguous. This CDR3 has 11 amino acids. Trimming stripped 6 bases from V and 4 bases from J, with 9 bases between. The germline V gene encodes CDR1 DFQATT and CDR2 SNEGSKA (reference sequence).

The CDR3 bases are TGTGCCAGCAGTTACTCGCAAGGGACAGGCTATGGCTACACCTTC. It yields the protein CASSYSQGTGYGYTF. The V call is TRBV6-5, the J call TRBJ1-2; 8 bases fit TRBD1. CDR3 length: 15 residues. Germline CDR1 is MNHEY and CDR2 is SVGAGI. The junction had 4 bases not matched to a gene; V was cut back by 0 bases and J by 4 bases.

J is TRBJ1-5 and V is TRBV3-1 (or the pseudogene TRBV3-2); TRBD1 is a possible D gene (5 bases). This CDR3 is built from 15 residues. Germline V CDR1 and CDR2: LGHDT, YNNKEL (reference sequence). V lost 1 base and J 2 bases, leaving 9 bases between the germline ends. Written as DNA, the CDR3 is TGTGCCAGCAGCCAAGGGGGCTCGGGCAATCAGCCCCAGCATTTT. Protein sequence: CASSQGGSGNQPQHF.

This clone occurred a few times. The gene calls are TRBV7-3 and TRBJ2-7; D is perhaps TRBD2 (6 bases). The CDR3 is 16 amino acids. The ends were cut back, 5 bases at V and 3 bases at J, with 20 bases in the middle. The germline CDR1 and CDR2 sequences are SGHTA and FQGTGA. CDR3 sequence reads: CASSPVGGSKSYEQYF. CDR3 coding DNA: TGTGCCAGCAGCCCCGTGGGGGGTTCAAAGAGCTACGAGCAGTACTTC.

This clone has a handful of counts. V usage is TRBV4-2 and J usage is TRBJ1-6, with 9 bases that match TRBD1. With V trimmed by 0 bases and J by 0 bases, 3 bases remained unmatched. The CDR3 consists of 18 residues. Germline CDR1 reads LGHNA; CDR2 reads YNFKEQ. Written as DNA, the CDR3 is TGTGCCAGCAGCCAAGAAGGGACAGGGAGCTCCTATAATTCACCCCTCCACTTT. It is translated as CASSQEGTGSSYNSPLHF.

The chain is built from TRBV7-2 and TRBJ1-2, with a tentative D call TRBD1 (6 bases). Germline V CDR1 and CDR2: SGHTA, FQGNSA. The CDR3 spans 15 residues. Trimming stripped 4 bases from V and 4 bases from J, with 16 bases between. CDR3 sequence: CASSSQGGGTYGYTF. For the CDR3, the DNA is TGTGCCAGCAGCTCCCAAGGGGGGGGAACCTATGGCTACACCTTC.

CDR3 protein: CASSLGPGTEAFF. The CDR3 DNA reads as TGCGCCAGCAGCTTGGGCCCGGGCACTGAAGCTTTCTTT. The rearrangement joins TRBV5-1 to TRBJ1-1; D is unresolved. Germline V gives CDR1 SGHRS, CDR2 YFSETQ. Trimming removed 0 bases from V and 4 bases from J, with 7 bases in between. The CDR3 has 13 residues. Drawing the rest from reference TRBV5-1 and TRBJ1-1, the complete variable domain is KAGVTQTPRYLIKTRGQQVTLSCSPISGHRSVSWYQQTPGQGLQFLFEYFSETQRNKGNFPGRFSGRQFSNSRSEMNVSTLELGDSALYLCASSLGPGTEAFFGQGTRLTVV.

This chain joins TRBV27 and TRBJ2-7, with TRBD1 matching over 10 bases. The V gene's germline CDR1 is MNHEY and CDR2 SMNVEV (reference sequence). V lost 5 bases and J lost 3; bases outside the gene matches: 4. The CDR3 covers 14 residues. Written as DNA, the CDR3 is TGTGCCAGCAGTGGACAGGGGGGGCTCTACGAGCAGTACTTC. It translates to CASSGQGGLYEQYF.

This clone was seen a single time. J is TRBJ2-1 and V is TRBV2; 7 positions match TRBD1. There are 15 residues in the CDR3. Germline CDR1 SNHLY, CDR2 FYNNEI. V lost 2 bases and J lost 6; bases outside the gene matches: 7. CDR3 sequence reads: CASSERGQITNEQFF. In nucleotides, the CDR3 is TGTGCCAGCAGTGAAAGGGGACAGATAACCAATGAGCAGTTCTTC.

The chain uses TRBV29-1 and TRBJ1-1; 7 bases map to TRBD1. V trimming: 6 bases; J trimming: 0 bases; junction bases outside the gene matches: 4. The germline V gene encodes CDR1 SQVTM and CDR2 ANQGSEA. There are 13 residues in the CDR3. CDR3 loop: CSVATGMNTEAFF. The CDR3 DNA reads as TGCAGCGTCGCGACAGGGATGAACACTGAAGCTTTCTTT.

The rearrangement links TRBV7-6 to TRBJ1-3, with D possibly being TRBD1 (5 bases). Germline V gives CDR1 SGHVS, CDR2 FNYEAQ. The CDR3 covers 15 residues. The V and J ends lost 2 bases and 4 bases respectively, with 12 bases between them. The CDR3, as DNA: TGTGCCAGCAGCTTAAACCAGGGCTGGGGAAACACCATATATTTT. Encoded protein: CASSLNQGWGNTIYF. The complete variable domain, with remaining parts taken from reference TRBV7-6 and TRBJ1-3, reads GAGVSQSPRYKVTKRGQDVALRCDPISGHVSLYWYRQALGQGPEFLTYFNYEAQQDKSGLPNDRFSAERPEGSISTLTIQRTEQRDSAMYRCASSLNQGWGNTIYFGEGSWLTVV.

V and J are TRBV15 and TRBJ1-1; possibly TRBD1 for D (5 bases). V was clipped by 4 bases and J by 4 bases, with 7 bases between them. The CDR3 spans 12 residues. Germline loops: CDR1 LNHNV, CDR2 YYDKDF (reference sequence). The CDR3 bases are TGTGCCACCAGCATCGACAGCACTGAAGCTTTCTTT. Protein product: CATSIDSTEAFF.

The chain recombines TRBV24-1 with TRBJ2-7; D might be TRBD1 (5 bases). CDR1 is KGHDR, CDR2 SFDVKD, per germline. The V end was cut by 5 bases, the J end by 6 bases, with 13 bases between. The CDR3 is 13 residues long. The CDR3 sequence is CATSGKSGAEQYF. The CDR3 DNA follows: TGTGCCACCAGTGGAAAGAGTGGGGCCGAGCAGTACTTC.

This clone was seen only a few times. The chain uses TRBV11-3 and TRBJ2-7; 9 bases are shared with TRBD1. This CDR3 has 16 residues. Germline-derived CDR1 and CDR2 are SGHNT and YENEEA. The J segment lost 5 bases and the V segment lost 0 bases, leaving 8 bases of the junction unmatched. CDR3 coding DNA: TGTGCCAGCAGCTTAGATCGGACAGGGGTTTCCCACGAGCAGTACTTC. It yields the protein CASSLDRTGVSHEQYF.

This clone was seen just once. The CDR3: CASSLAATIGTGRYEQYF. In DNA, the CDR3 is TGCGCCAGCAGCTTGGCCGCAACAATTGGGACAGGGAGGTACGAGCAGTACTTC. This sequence joins TRBV5-1 and TRBJ2-7; 9 bases line up with TRBD1. The CDR3 consists of 18 residues. In germline, CDR1 is SGHRS, CDR2 YFSETQ. V lost 0 bases to trimming and J lost 4 bases; unmatched junction nucleotides: 14.

The chain joins TRBV3-1 (or the pseudogene TRBV3-2) to TRBJ2-1; 9 positions agree with TRBD1. J lost 4 bases, V lost 1 base, and 5 bases had no gene match. Looked up from germline, CDR1 is LGHDT and CDR2 is YNNKEL (reference sequence). CDR3 length: 16 amino acids. CDR3 sequence reads: CASSQVNRGRYNEQFF. In nucleotides, the CDR3 is TGTGCCAGCAGCCAAGTCAACAGGGGGCGTTACAATGAGCAGTTCTTC.

This chain connects TRBV6-5 to TRBJ2-1; 8 bases fit TRBD1. The V segment lost 8 bases and the J segment 4 bases; nucleotides outside the gene matches: 1. CDR3 length: 12 residues. Germline CDR1 MNHEY, CDR2 SVGAGI. For the CDR3, the DNA is TGTGCCAGCCGACAGGGGTACAATGAGCAGTTCTTC. Translated, it gives CASRQGYNEQFF.

The chain links TRBV29-1 to TRBJ1-2; 8 bases are a match to TRBD1. Germline V CDR1 and CDR2: SQVTM, ANQGSEA. Trimming at V came to 4 bases and at J to 8 bases, leaving 6 bases not matched to a gene. The CDR3 extends over 12 amino acids. CDR3 coding DNA: TGCAGCGTTGCCCCAGGGGGCGAGGGCTACACCTTC. This codes for CSVAPGGEGYTF.

CDR3 residues: CATSRDQIKVGGEAFF. The CDR3 DNA is TGTGCCACCAGCAGAGATCAGATAAAGGTCGGCGGTGAAGCTTTCTTT. This chain links TRBV15 with TRBJ1-1; no firm D call. The V end was cut by 0 bases, the J end by 7 bases, with 18 bases between. The CDR3 sequence is 16 residues long. Germline CDR1 and CDR2: LNHNV and YYDKDF (reference sequence).

In DNA, the CDR3 is TGTGCCAGCAGTTACTCGCGGGGGAACTATGGCTACACCTTC. Residues: CASSYSRGNYGYTF. The V and J genes are TRBV6-5 and TRBJ1-2; tentative D call: TRBD1 (5 bases). Trimming removed 0 bases from V and 2 bases from J, with 7 bases in between. CDR3 length: 14 residues. Germline V gives CDR1 MNHEY, CDR2 SVGAGI.

As for this clone: The sample holds other DNA sequences that translate to the same CDR3. The J gene is TRBJ2-2, the V gene TRBV29-1; TRBD2 matches at 11 bases. Germline loops: CDR1 SQVTM, CDR2 ANQGSEA. CDR3 length equals 17 residues. The V segment lost 8 bases and the J segment 4 bases; nucleotides outside the gene matches: 15. CDR3 DNA: TGCAGCCTAGGAGGGGTTAGCGGGGGGGCTGGCACCGGGGAGCTGTTTTTT. The encoded protein is CSLGGVSGGAGTGELFF.

The rearrangement links TRBV11-2 to TRBJ1-1; maybe TRBD1 (6 bases). The CDR3 length is 15 residues. Germline V gene data show CDR1 as SGHAT and CDR2 as FQNNGV. V was shortened by 2 bases and J by 5 bases, with 15 bases between the two germline ends. CDR3 amino acids: CASSLLQGSETEAFF. The CDR3 DNA is TGTGCCAGCAGCTTACTACAGGGATCGGAGACTGAAGCTTTCTTT.

The chain employs TRBV6-5 and TRBJ1-2; no definite D call. Trimming stripped 2 bases from V and 0 bases from J, with 13 bases between. Germline V gene lookup returns CDR1 MNHEY and CDR2 SVGAGI. This CDR3 is 16 amino acids long. CDR3 region: CASSYTGFTANYGYTF. The CDR3 DNA follows: TGTGCCAGCAGTTACACCGGCTTTACAGCTAACTATGGCTACACCTTC.

This clone turned up a few times. The CDR3 sequence is CSVGRGFEQYF. CDR3 nucleotides: TGCAGCGTTGGCAGGGGATTCGAGCAGTACTTC. V gene TRBV29-1 combines with J gene TRBJ2-7, with D possibly TRBD1 on 6 matching bases. Germline loops: CDR1 SQVTM, CDR2 ANQGSEA. Trimming left V 4 bases short and J 6 bases short, with 10 bases between. The CDR3 is 11 residues long.

Turning to this clone: A read error may produce the germline difference seen at one junction end. The genes are TRBV11-2 and TRBJ1-1; D may be TRBD1 (6 bases). Germline assignment: CDR1 SGHAT and CDR2 FQNNGV. The CDR3 consists of 14 residues. This chain's CDR3 is CASSQNTGNSEAFF. The CDR3 DNA reads TGTGCCAGCAGCCAAAATACAGGGAACTCTGAAGCTTTCTTT.

The CDR3 loop reads CASSPGENTEAFF. CDR3 coding DNA: TGTGCCAGCAGTCCGGGGGAGAACACTGAAGCTTTCTTT. This chain links TRBV2 with TRBJ1-1, with D possibly TRBD1 on 5 matching bases. The V end lost 5 bases, the J end lost 1 base, and 8 bases lay between the germline ends. Germline V CDR1 and CDR2: SNHLY, FYNNEI. The length of the CDR3 is 13 residues.

The gene calls are TRBV27 and TRBJ1-2; a weak D match, TRBD1 (5 bases). This CDR3 contains 16 residues. The germline CDR1 and CDR2 sequences are MNHEY and SMNVEV (reference sequence). The V end was cut by 6 bases, the J end by 6 bases, with 23 bases between. The CDR3 spells CASSPTPRGGIHGYTF. The CDR3 DNA reads TGTGCCAGCAGCCCAACCCCGAGGGGAGGGATCCATGGCTACACCTTC.

V usage is TRBV4-1 and J usage is TRBJ1-1; D gene unclear. The CDR3 has 13 amino acids. Trimming shortened V by 0 bases and J by 5 bases, and 7 bases separated the two germline ends. The germline V gene encodes CDR1 MGHRA and CDR2 YSYEKL. CDR3 residues: CASSQDRETEAFF. The CDR3 DNA is TGCGCCAGCAGCCAAGATCGGGAGACTGAAGCTTTCTTT.

This rearrangement joins TRBV10-3 to TRBJ2-7, with 9 bases aligning to TRBD1. V was clipped by 6 bases and J by 3 bases; unmatched bases: 3. CDR3 length: 13 residues. The germline V gene has CDR1 ENHRY and CDR2 SYGVKD. Here the CDR3 reads CAISPGQGYEQYF. DNA of the CDR3: TGTGCCATCAGCCCGGGACAGGGCTACGAGCAGTACTTC.

The CDR3 here is CASSEVPGQPNYGYTF. For the CDR3, the DNA is TGTGCCAGCAGTGAAGTTCCGGGACAGCCTAACTATGGCTACACCTTC. The chain has TRBV2 and TRBJ1-2, with TRBD1 identical over 7 bases. The CDR3 covers 16 residues. Germline loops: CDR1 SNHLY, CDR2 FYNNEI. The ends lost 1 base at V and 0 bases at J; junction bases unmatched: 5.